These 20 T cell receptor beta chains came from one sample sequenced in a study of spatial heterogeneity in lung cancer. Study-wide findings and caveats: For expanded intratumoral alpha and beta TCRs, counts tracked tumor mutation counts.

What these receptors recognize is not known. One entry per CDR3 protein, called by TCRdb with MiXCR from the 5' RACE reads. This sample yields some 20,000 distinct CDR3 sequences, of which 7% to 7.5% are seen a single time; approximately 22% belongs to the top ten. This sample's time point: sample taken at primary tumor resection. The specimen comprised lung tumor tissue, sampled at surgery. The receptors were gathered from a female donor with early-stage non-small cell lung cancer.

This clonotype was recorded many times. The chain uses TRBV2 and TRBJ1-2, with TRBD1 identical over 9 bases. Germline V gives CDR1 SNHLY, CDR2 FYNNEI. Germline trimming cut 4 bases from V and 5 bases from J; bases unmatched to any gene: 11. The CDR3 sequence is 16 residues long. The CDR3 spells CASSVGQGFFGYGYTF. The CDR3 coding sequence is TGTGCCAGCAGTGTCGGACAGGGGTTTTTCGGGTATGGCTACACCTTC.

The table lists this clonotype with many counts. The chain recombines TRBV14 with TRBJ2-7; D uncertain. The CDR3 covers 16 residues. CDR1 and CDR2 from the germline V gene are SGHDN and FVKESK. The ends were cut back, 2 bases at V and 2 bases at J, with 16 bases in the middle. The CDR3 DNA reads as TGTGCCAGCAGCCAATGGCCGGCAGGACCTACCTACGAGCAGTACTTC. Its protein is CASSQWPAGPTYEQYF.

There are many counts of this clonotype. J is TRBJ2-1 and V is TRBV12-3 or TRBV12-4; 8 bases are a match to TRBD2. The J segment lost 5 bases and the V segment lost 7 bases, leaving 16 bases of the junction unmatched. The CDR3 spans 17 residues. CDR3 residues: CASIPGLGRSPNNEQFF. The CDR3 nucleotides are TGTGCCAGCATTCCGGGACTAGGGAGGTCCCCGAACAATGAGCAGTTCTTC.

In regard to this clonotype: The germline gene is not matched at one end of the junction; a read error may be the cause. The CDR3 is CASSLGRYTGELFF. CDR3 bases: TGTGCTAGCAGCTTAGGGCGCTACACCGGGGAGCTGTTTTTT. This rearrangement joins TRBV7-7 to TRBJ2-2; D call uncertain. The CDR3 spans 14 residues. Germline assignment: CDR1 SSHAT and CDR2 FNYEAQ (reference sequence).

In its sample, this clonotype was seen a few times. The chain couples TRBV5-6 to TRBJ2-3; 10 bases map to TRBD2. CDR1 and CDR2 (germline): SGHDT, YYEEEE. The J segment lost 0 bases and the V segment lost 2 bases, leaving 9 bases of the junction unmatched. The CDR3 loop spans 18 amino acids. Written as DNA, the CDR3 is TGTGCCAGCAGCTTACTCTTAGCGGGGGGAGGTAGCACAGATACGCAGTATTTT. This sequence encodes CASSLLLAGGGSTDTQYF.

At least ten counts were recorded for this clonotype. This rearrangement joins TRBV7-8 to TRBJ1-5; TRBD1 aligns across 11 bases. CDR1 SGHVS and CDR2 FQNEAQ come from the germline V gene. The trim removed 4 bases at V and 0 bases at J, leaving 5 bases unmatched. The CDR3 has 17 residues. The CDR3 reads CASSSGQGALSNQPQHF. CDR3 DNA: TGTGCCAGCAGCTCTGGACAGGGGGCCCTTAGCAATCAGCCCCAGCATTTT.

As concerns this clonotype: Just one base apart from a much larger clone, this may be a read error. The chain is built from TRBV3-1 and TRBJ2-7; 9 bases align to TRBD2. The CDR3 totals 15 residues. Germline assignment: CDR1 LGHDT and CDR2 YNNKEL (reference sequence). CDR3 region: CDSSQELAGGREQYF. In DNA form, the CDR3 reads TGTGACAGCAGCCAAGAATTGGCGGGGGGGCGTGAGCAGTACTTC.

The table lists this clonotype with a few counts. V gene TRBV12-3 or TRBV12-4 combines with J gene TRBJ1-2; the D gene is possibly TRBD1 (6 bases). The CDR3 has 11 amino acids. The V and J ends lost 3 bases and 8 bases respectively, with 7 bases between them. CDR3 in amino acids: CASSLGGGYTF. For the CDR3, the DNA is TGTGCCAGCAGTTTGGGGGGCGGCTACACCTTC.

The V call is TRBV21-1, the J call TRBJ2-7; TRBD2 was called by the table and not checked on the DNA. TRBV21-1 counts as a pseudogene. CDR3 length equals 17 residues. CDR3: CASSKVTQGNKGSEQYF. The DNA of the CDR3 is TGTGCCAGCAGCAAAGTTACACAAGGGAATAAGGGGAGCGAGCAGTACTTC.

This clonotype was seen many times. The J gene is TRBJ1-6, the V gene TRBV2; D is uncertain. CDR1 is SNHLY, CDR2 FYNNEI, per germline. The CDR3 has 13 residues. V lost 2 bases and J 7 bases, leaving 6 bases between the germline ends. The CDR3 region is CASSEQRNSPLHF. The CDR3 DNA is TGTGCCAGCAGTGAACAGAGGAATTCACCCCTCCACTTT.

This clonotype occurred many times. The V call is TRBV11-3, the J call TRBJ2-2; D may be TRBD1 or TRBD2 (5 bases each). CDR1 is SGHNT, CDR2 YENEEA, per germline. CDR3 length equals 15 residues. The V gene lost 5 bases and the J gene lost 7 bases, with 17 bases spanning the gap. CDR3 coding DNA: TGTGCCAGCAGCCCCGCCGGGGACGTAGGCGGGGAGCTGTTTTTT. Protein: CASSPAGDVGGELFF.

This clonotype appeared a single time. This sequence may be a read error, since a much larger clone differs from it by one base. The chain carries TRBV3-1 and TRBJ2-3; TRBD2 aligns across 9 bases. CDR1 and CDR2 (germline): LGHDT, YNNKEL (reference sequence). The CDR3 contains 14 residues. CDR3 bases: TGTGCCAGCAGTTCTAGCGGGGCGGGGGATATGCAGTATTTT. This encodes CASSSSGAGDMQYF.

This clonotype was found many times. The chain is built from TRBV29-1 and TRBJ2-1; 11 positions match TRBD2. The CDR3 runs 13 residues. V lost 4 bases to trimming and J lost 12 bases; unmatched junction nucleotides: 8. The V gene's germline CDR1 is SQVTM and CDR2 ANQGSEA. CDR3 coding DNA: TGCAGCGTTGTAGCGGGGGGGATTTGGGCGCAGTTCTTC. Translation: CSVVAGGIWAQFF.

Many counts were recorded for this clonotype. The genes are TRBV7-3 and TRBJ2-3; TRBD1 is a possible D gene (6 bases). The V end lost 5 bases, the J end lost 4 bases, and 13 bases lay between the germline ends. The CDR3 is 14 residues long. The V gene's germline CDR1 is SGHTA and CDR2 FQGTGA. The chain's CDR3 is CASSRDRRADTQYF. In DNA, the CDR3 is TGTGCCAGCAGCCGTGACAGGCGGGCAGATACGCAGTATTTT.

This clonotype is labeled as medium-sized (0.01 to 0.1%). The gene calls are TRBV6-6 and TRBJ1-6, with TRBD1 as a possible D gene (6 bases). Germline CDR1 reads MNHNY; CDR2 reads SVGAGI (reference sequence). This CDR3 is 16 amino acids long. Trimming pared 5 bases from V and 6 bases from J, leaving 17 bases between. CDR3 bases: TGTGCCAGCAGTAGCTCACAGGGTAGGGGTAATTCACCCCTCCACTTT. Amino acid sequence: CASSSSQGRGNSPLHF.

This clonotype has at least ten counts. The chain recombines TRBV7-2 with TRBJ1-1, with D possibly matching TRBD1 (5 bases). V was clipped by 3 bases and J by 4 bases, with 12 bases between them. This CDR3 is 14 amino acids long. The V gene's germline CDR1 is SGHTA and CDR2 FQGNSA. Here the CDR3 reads CASSFFRDPTEAFF. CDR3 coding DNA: TGTGCCAGCAGCTTCTTCAGGGACCCCACTGAAGCTTTCTTT.

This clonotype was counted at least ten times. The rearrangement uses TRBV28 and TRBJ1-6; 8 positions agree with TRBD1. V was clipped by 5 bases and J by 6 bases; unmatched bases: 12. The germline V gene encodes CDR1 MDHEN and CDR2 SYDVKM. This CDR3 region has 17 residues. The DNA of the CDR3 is TGTGCCAGCAGTCCGCCGGGACAGGAAATCCCTAATTCACCCCTCCACTTT. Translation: CASSPPGQEIPNSPLHF.

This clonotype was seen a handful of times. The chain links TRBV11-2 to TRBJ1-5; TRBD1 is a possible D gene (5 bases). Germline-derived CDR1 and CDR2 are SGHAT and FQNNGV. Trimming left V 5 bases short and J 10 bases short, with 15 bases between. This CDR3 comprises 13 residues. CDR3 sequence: CASSADGASPQHF. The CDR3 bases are TGTGCCAGCAGCGCAGACGGGGCTTCCCCCCAGCATTTT.

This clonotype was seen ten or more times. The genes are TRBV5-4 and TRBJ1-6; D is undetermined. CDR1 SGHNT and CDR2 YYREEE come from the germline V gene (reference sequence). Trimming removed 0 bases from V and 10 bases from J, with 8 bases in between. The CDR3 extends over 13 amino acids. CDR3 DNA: TGTGCCAGCAGCTTGGAAGGGAGGTCACCCCTCCACTTT. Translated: CASSLEGRSPLHF.

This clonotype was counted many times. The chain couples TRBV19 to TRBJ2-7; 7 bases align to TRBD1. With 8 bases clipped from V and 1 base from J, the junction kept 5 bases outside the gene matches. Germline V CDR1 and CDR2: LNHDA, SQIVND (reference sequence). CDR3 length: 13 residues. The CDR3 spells CASGQVPSYEQYF. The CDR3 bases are TGTGCCAGTGGACAGGTACCATCCTACGAGCAGTACTTC.